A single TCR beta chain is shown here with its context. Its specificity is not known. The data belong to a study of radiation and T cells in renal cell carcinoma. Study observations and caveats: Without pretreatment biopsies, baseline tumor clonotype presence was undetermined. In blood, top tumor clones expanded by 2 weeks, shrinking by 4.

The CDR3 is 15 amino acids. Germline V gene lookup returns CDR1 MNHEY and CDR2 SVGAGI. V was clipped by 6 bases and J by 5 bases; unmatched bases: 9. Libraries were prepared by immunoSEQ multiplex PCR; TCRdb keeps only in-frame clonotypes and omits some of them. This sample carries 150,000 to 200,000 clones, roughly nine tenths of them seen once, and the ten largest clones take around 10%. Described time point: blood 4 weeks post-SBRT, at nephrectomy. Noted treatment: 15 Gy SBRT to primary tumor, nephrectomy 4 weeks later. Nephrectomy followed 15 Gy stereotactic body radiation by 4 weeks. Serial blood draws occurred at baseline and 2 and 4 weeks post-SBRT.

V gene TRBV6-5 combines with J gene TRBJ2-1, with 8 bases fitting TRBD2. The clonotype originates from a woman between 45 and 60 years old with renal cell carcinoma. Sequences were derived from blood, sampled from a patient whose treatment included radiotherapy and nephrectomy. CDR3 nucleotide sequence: TGTGCCAGCAGAGACAGCGGGGGCGCCCACAATGAGCAGTTCTTC. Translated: CASRDSGGAHNEQFF.